This T cell receptor (beta chain) was documented in a study of shared clonotypes between healthy human individuals. Whole-study findings and limits: Expectations were that clonotype sharing among donors would be affected by sequencing depth. When compared with the clonotypes that were shared by all four sorted-subset donors, the non-shared clonotypes turned out to have lower generation probabilities.

Concerning this clone: Its antigen is not known.

Using immunoSEQ multiplex PCR, the repertoire was profiled, and TCRdb retains in-frame clones only, with some absent. Here the sample spans 2,500,000 or so clones, over 85% being singletons. Trimming took off 4 bases at V and 5 bases at J, with 13 bases between the two ends. This CDR3 has 15 amino acids. Germline V CDR1 and CDR2: SGHNT, YYREEE (reference sequence). Specimen: naive CD4+ T cells sorted from blood. The subset here: CD45RA+ positively selected. The sequence came from a man between 18 and 35 years old in good health. The V and J genes are TRBV5-4 and TRBJ1-6; D remains ambiguous. In DNA form, the CDR3 reads TGTGCCAGCAGCCGGACCGGGCCCGATAATTCACCCCTCCACTTT. Translation: CASSRTGPDNSPLHF.